This T cell receptor beta chain was sequenced for a study of T cells in Graves' hyperthyroidism and ophthalmopathy. The V gene end was trimmed by 7 bases and the J gene end by 5 bases; junction bases not matched to a gene: 12. The length of the CDR3 is 15 residues. The germline V gene has CDR1 MGHDK and CDR2 SYGVNS. There are many counts of this clonotype. Template material for amplifying TCR beta CDR3 regions consisted of RNA transcripts. The primer set for the first-round RT-PCR of the TCR CDR3 was HTBI. TCRdb re-called the multiplex PCR reads through MiXCR, storing one row per CDR3 protein. In the table there are over 700,000 distinct CDR3 sequences, about 38% of which are singletons.

The receptor comes from a man aged 18 to 29 with Graves' hyperthyroidism. The chain couples TRBV25-1 to TRBJ2-7; TRBD1 matches 9 bases. What was sequenced was blood. The chain's CDR3 is CASTLGGTGFHEQYF. CDR3 sequence (DNA): TGTGCCAGCACGCTTGGTGGGACAGGGTTCCACGAGCAGTACTTC.